This T cell receptor (beta chain) was obtained from a study of blood T cell repertoires in COVID-19. The CDR3 consists of 17 residues. In germline, CDR1 is MDHEN, CDR2 SYDVKM. Trimming took off 3 bases at V and 3 bases at J, with 18 bases between the two ends. This table comes from immunoSEQ multiplex PCR, and its TCRdb copy is limited to in-frame clones, with some not included. There are roughly 300,000 clones in the sample; 84% occur only once, and over 1.3% lies in the top ten. The V gene is TRBV28, the J gene TRBJ2-4; possible D gene TRBD2, 6 bases. This TCR came from a human donor with COVID-19, enrolled during active disease. The donor label of this sample is uncertain. The sample consisted of peripheral blood. CDR3 nucleotides: TGTGCCAGCAGTTTTGGGGGACTGATGGGAGGCAAAAACATTCAGTACTTC. This encodes CASSFGGLMGGKNIQYF.